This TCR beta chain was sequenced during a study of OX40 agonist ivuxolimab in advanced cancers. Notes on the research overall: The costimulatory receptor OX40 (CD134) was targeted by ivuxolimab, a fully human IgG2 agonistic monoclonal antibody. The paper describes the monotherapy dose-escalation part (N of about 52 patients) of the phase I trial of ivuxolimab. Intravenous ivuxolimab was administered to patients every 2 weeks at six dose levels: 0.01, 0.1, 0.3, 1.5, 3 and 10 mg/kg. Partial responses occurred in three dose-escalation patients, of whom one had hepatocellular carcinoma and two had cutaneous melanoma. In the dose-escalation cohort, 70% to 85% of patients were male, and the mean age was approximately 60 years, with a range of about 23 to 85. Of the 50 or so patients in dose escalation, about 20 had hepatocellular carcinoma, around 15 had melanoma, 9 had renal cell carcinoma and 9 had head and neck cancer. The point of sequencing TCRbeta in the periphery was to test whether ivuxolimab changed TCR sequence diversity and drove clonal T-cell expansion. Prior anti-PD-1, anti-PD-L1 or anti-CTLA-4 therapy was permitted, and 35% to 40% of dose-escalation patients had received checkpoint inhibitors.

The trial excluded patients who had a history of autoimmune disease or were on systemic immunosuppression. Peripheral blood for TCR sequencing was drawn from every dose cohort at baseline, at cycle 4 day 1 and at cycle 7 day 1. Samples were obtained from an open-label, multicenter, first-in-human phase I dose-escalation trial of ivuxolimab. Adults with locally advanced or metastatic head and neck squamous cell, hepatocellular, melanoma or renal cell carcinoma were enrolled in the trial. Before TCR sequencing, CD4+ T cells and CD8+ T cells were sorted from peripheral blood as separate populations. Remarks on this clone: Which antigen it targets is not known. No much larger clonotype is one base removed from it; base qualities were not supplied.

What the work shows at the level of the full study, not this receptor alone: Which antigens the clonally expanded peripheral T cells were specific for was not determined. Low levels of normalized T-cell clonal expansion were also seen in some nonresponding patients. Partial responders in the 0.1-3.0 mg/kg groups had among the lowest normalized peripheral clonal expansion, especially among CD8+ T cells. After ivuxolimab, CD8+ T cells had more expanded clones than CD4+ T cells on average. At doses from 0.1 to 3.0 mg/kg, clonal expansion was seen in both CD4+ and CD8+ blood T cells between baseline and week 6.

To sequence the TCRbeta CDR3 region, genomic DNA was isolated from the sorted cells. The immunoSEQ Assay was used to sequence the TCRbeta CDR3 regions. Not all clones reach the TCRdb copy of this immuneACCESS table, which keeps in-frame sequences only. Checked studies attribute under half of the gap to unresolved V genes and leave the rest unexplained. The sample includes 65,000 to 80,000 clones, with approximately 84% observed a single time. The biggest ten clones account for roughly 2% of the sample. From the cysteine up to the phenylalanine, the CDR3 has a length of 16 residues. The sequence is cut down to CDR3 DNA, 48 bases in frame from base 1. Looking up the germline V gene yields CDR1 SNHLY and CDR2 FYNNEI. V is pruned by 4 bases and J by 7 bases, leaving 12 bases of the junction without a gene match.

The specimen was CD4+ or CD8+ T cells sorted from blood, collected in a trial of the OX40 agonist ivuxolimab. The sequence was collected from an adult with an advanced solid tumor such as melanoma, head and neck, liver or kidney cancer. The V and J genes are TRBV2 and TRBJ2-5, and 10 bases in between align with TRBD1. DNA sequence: TGTGCCAGCAGTGCCATCGTCAGCGGACAGGGGGGGACCCAGTACTTC. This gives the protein CASSAIVSGQGGTQYF.